Here is one T cell receptor beta chain with its context. Its antigen is undetermined. The data were obtained in a study of T cells in localized non-small cell lung cancer. General study findings and limits: Tumor trailed uninvolved adjacent lung in T cell clonality, which peaked there. Increased T cell density in blood showed an association with longer overall survival.

Generated by immunoSEQ multiplex PCR, the TCRdb table keeps only in-frame clones and is missing some. Altogether roughly 77,000 clones are present, 85% to 90% being singletons, with the ten largest covering around 20%. Germline CDR1 is SGDLS and CDR2 is YYNGEE. The length of the CDR3 is 15 residues. Trimming took 0 bases from V and 1 from J, leaving 10 bases between them. This sample comprised peripheral blood, obtained before any cancer treatment. This sequence was found in a woman aged 35 to 75 with stage I squamous cell lung carcinoma. The chain couples TRBV9 to TRBJ2-5; the D gene is possibly TRBD2 (7 bases). CDR3 amino acids: CASSVEGGAQETQYF. CDR3 DNA sequence: TGTGCCAGCAGCGTAGAAGGGGGGGCCCAAGAGACCCAGTACTTC. Complete variable domain (other parts from reference TRBV9 and TRBJ2-5): DSGVTQTPKHLITATGQRVTLRCSPRSGDLSVYWYQQSLDQGLQFLIQYYNGEERAKGNILERFSAQQFPDLHSELNLSSLELGDSALYFCASSVEGGAQETQYFGPGTRLLVL.